The 24 T cell receptor beta chains reported below all come from one sample, sequenced in a study of CD8 T cells in ankylosing spondylitis. TCRdb called the 5' RACE reads again in MiXCR, with one record for every CDR3 protein. The repertoire holds about 150,000 distinct CDR3 sequences, with 40% to 50% as singletons. Sequencing was performed on synovial fluid, either unsorted or a sorted T cell fraction (not recorded which). Receptors originate from a male donor with ankylosing spondylitis.

This clonotype was counted a single time. The CDR3 does not close with the conserved phenylalanine or tryptophan, likely indicating a read error. No DNA is shown, since the ends of the CDR3 on it are uncertain; the CDR3 is the one TCRdb lists. The CDR3 reads CASRPRKGSL. The gene calls are TRBV6-2 or TRBV6-3 and TRBJ2-3; no DNA check was done on the table's D call, TRBD1. The CDR3 spans 10 amino acids, including both terminal residues. CDR1 MNHEY and CDR2 SVGEGT come from the germline V gene.

The chain combines TRBV11-2 with TRBJ2-1; the D is unclear. Germline loops: CDR1 SGHAT, CDR2 FQNNGV. There are 13 residues in the CDR3. Trimming stripped 6 bases from V and 7 bases from J, with 13 bases between. The CDR3 protein is CASSSPTRNEQFF. DNA of the CDR3: TGTGCCAGCAGTTCCCCCACGAGGAATGAGCAGTTCTTC.

V usage is TRBV4-1 and J usage is TRBJ1-3; D unresolved. This CDR3 is 14 amino acids long. Trimming removed 6 bases from V and 1 base from J, with 10 bases in between. From germline, CDR1 is MGHRA and CDR2 YSYEKL. This CDR3 reads CASREEDSGNTIYF. CDR3 sequence (DNA): TGCGCCAGCAGGGAGGAAGATTCTGGAAACACCATATATTTT.

This clonotype has at least ten counts. The rearrangement links TRBV4-1 to TRBJ1-1, with 7 nucleotides matching TRBD1. In germline, CDR1 is MGHRA, CDR2 YSYEKL. There are 18 residues in the CDR3. V lost 2 bases and J lost 1; bases outside the gene matches: 13. The CDR3 region has the DNA TGCGCCAGCAGCCAATGGGAGGGGGCAGCGGTGGGGAACACTGAAGCTTTCTTT. This sequence encodes CASSQWEGAAVGNTEAFF.

The V gene is TRBV7-2, the J gene TRBJ1-5, with no clear D. CDR1 and CDR2 from the germline V gene are SGHTA and FQGNSA. The CDR3 extends over 15 amino acids. Trimming shortened V by 1 base and J by 6 bases, and 13 bases separated the two germline ends. The CDR3 here is CASSLVGRWGQPQHF. The CDR3 nucleotides are TGTGCCAGCAGCTTAGTTGGCCGGTGGGGTCAGCCCCAGCATTTT.

This sequence joins TRBV5-5 and TRBJ1-5; D is ambiguous. This CDR3 has 15 amino acids. The V gene's germline CDR1 is SGHKS and CDR2 YYEKEE (reference sequence). V lost 0 bases and J lost 0, with 7 bases in between. CDR3 nucleotides: TGTGCCAGCAGCTTGGTCCCGCTTAGCAATCAGCCCCAGCATTTT. Its protein product is CASSLVPLSNQPQHF. The variable domain in full, with the rest retrieved from reference TRBV5-5 and TRBJ1-5, is DAGVTQSPTHLIKTRGQQVTLRCSPISGHKSVSWYQQVLGQGPQFIFQYYEKEERGRGNFPDRFSARQFPNYSSELNVNALLLGDSALYLCASSLVPLSNQPQHFGDGTRLSIL.

The V call is TRBV12-3 or TRBV12-4, the J call TRBJ2-2; TRBD1 aligns across 8 bases. V trimming: 6 bases; J trimming: 5 bases; junction bases outside the gene matches: 5. This CDR3 comprises 14 residues. The CDR3 here is CASRSRQGTGELFF. In nucleotides, the CDR3 is TGTGCCAGCAGGTCCAGACAGGGGACCGGGGAGCTGTTTTTT.

A few counts support this clonotype. The chain uses TRBV10-3 and TRBJ2-3, with D maybe TRBD2 (6 bases). The CDR3 loop spans 16 amino acids. Trimming took 10 bases from V and 1 from J, leaving 21 bases between them. The germline gives CDR1 ENHRY, CDR2 SYGVKD. As DNA, the CDR3 is TGTGCCACCAAACATCGCCGGGGGTTCCGCACAGATACGCAGTATTTT. Amino acid sequence: CATKHRRGFRTDTQYF.

This clonotype showed up just a few times. This chain connects TRBV29-1 to TRBJ2-2; TRBD1 agrees at 8 bases. This CDR3 has 15 residues. Trimming at V came to 4 bases and at J to 4 bases, leaving 8 bases not matched to a gene. Germline V CDR1 and CDR2: SQVTM, ANQGSEA. Written as DNA, the CDR3 is TGCAGCGTTGTGGGTCAGGGGGCGCGCACCGGGGAGCTGTTTTTT. Encoded protein: CSVVGQGARTGELFF.

This clonotype was detected ten times or more. J is TRBJ2-1 and V is TRBV12-5; 10 nucleotides align to TRBD1. The germline CDR1 and CDR2 sequences are LGHNT and FRNRAP. Losses at the gene ends were 11 bases for V and 0 bases for J; bases not matched to a gene: 10. This CDR3 is built from 16 residues. The CDR3 DNA follows: TGTGCTGGTAGCGAAGGACAGGGGGTCTCCTACAATGAGCAGTTCTTC. This gives the protein CAGSEGQGVSYNEQFF.

The chain has TRBV20-1 and TRBJ2-7; maybe TRBD2 (6 bases). CDR1 is DFQATT, CDR2 SNEGSKA, per germline (reference sequence). The V gene lost 0 bases and the J gene lost 2 bases, with 23 bases spanning the gap. The CDR3 loop spans 18 amino acids. The CDR3 here is CSARDSWTPGLLPYEQYF. CDR3 nucleotide sequence: TGCAGTGCTAGAGATAGTTGGACGCCGGGACTGCTCCCCTACGAGCAGTACTTC.

This clonotype has just a few counts. DNA of the CDR3: TGTGCCAGCAGCCACCACCGGAGGACTTGGCCTTATGGCTACACCTTC. Translation gives CASSHHRRTWPYGYTF. V gene TRBV6-1 combines with J gene TRBJ1-2; D unclear. Trimming left V 6 bases short and J 5 bases short, with 22 bases between. CDR3 length: 16 amino acids. CDR1 is MNHNS, CDR2 SASEGT, per germline.

This chain connects TRBV28 to TRBJ2-1; a possible D gene is TRBD1 (5 bases). Trimming left V 2 bases short and J 8 bases short, with 13 bases between. The CDR3 is made up of 14 amino acids. Germline V gives CDR1 MDHEN, CDR2 SYDVKM. Here the CDR3 DNA reads TGTGCCAGCAGTTTACGGCAGGGTTGGGATGAGCAGTTCTTC. Translation gives CASSLRQGWDEQFF. The whole variable domain, remainder taken from reference TRBV28 and TRBJ2-1, is DVKVTQSSRYLVKRTGEKVFLECVQDMDHENMFWYRQDPGLGLRLIYFSYDVKMKEKGDIPEGYSVSREKKERFSLILESASTNQTSMYLCASSLRQGWDEQFFGPGTRLTVL.

This clonotype was picked up a small number of times. This chain links TRBV2 with TRBJ2-3; 9 nucleotides match TRBD2. CDR3 length: 16 amino acids. Germline lookup yields CDR1 SNHLY and CDR2 FYNNEI. The V gene end was trimmed by 8 bases and the J gene end by 0 bases; junction bases not matched to a gene: 9. CDR3 sequence (DNA): TGTGCCAGCGGCTTTCGACTAGCGGCTAGCACAGATACGCAGTATTTT. Its protein is CASGFRLAASTDTQYF.

The rearrangement uses TRBV5-1 and TRBJ2-2, with 10 nucleotides matching TRBD2. The CDR3 has 19 amino acids. CDR1 is SGHRS, CDR2 YFSETQ, per germline. The V segment lost 4 bases and the J segment 6 bases; nucleotides outside the gene matches: 18. The chain's CDR3 is CASSPGLSGTSVFAGELFF. The CDR3 coding sequence is TGCGCCAGCAGCCCCGGGCTCTCCGGGACTAGCGTATTTGCCGGGGAGCTGTTTTTT.

The V call is TRBV5-4, the J call TRBJ1-6; a possible D gene is TRBD1 (6 bases). Trimming took 4 bases from V and 0 from J, leaving 14 bases between them. Germline CDR1 and CDR2: SGHNT and YYREEE (reference sequence). The CDR3 has 17 amino acids. The CDR3: CASSGTLGGSYNSPLHF. The CDR3 DNA follows: TGTGCCAGCAGCGGGACACTTGGGGGCTCCTATAATTCACCCCTCCACTTT.

The chain has TRBV11-3 and TRBJ2-1, with TRBD2 matching 9 bases. The CDR3 is 16 residues long. J lost 3 bases, V lost 3 bases, and 6 bases had no gene match. The V gene's germline CDR1 is SGHNT and CDR2 YENEEA. The CDR3 bases are TGTGCCAGCAGCTTCCGCGGGGGGGCTATCTACAATGAGCAGTTCTTC. Translation: CASSFRGGAIYNEQFF.

V and J are TRBV4-2 and TRBJ2-7, with D perhaps matching TRBD2 (5 bases). Trimming pared 4 bases from V and 4 bases from J, leaving 8 bases between. Germline V gives CDR1 LGHNA, CDR2 YNFKEQ. CDR3 length: 12 residues. This CDR3 is CASSPDFYEQYF. The DNA of the CDR3 is TGTGCCAGCAGCCCGGACTTTTACGAGCAGTACTTC.

The chain employs TRBV28 and TRBJ1-6; a possible D gene is TRBD1 (5 bases). Trimming took off 2 bases at V and 9 bases at J, with 17 bases between the two ends. Per the germline V gene, CDR1 is MDHEN and CDR2 is SYDVKM. There are 16 residues in the CDR3. The CDR3 reads CASSLSRAPKVSPLHF. CDR3 DNA: TGTGCCAGCAGTTTAAGCAGGGCGCCGAAGGTTTCACCCCTCCACTTT.

This chain joins TRBV12-3 or TRBV12-4 and TRBJ2-5; 7 bases are a match to TRBD2. This CDR3 region has 17 residues. V lost 6 bases and J lost 1; bases outside the gene matches: 14. The CDR3 DNA reads TGTGCCAGCAGCATATCCAGCTCCCGACTAGCCCAAGAGACCCAGTACTTC. Translating it yields CASSISSSRLAQETQYF.

This clonotype was counted a few times. The chain recombines TRBV12-3 or TRBV12-4 with TRBJ2-2, with 7 bases lining up with TRBD2. V dropped 6 bases and J dropped 3; count of bases not matched to a gene: 4. The CDR3 is 14 residues long. CDR3 in amino acids: CASRRGRYTGELFF. Written as DNA, the CDR3 is TGTGCCAGCAGACGCGGGAGATACACCGGGGAGCTGTTTTTT.

The chain joins TRBV12-3 or TRBV12-4 to TRBJ2-7, with no clear D. The CDR3 runs 13 residues. Between the trimmed V and J ends, which lost 2 bases and 2 bases, there was a span of 7 bases. The CDR3 DNA sequence: TGTGCCAGCAGTTTATCTCCAACCTACGAGCAGTACTTC. Protein sequence: CASSLSPTYEQYF.

The chain recombines TRBV12-3 or TRBV12-4 with TRBJ1-1, with a weak D call TRBD1 (6 bases). CDR3 length equals 12 residues. The ends were cut back, 6 bases at V and 9 bases at J, with 14 bases in the middle. The DNA for the CDR3 is TGTGCCAGCAGCCGAGCGGACAGACAAGCTTTCTTT. Its protein is CASSRADRQAFF.

The chain couples TRBV20-1 to TRBJ1-4; TRBD1 aligns across 9 bases. Losses at the gene ends were 6 bases for V and 7 bases for J; bases not matched to a gene: 6. The CDR3 is 13 amino acids. Germline values: CDR1 DFQATT, CDR2 SNEGSKA (reference sequence). The CDR3 nucleotides are TGCAGTGCGAAACAGGGGGCCGGTGAAAAACTGTTTTTT. Its translation is CSAKQGAGEKLFF.